This TCR beta chain came from a study of blood T cell repertoires in COVID-19. Here immunoSEQ multiplex PCR was the method, and the copy in TCRdb shows in-frame clones only, minus some. The table has about 200,000 clones, 81% seen once. The CDR3 has 14 amino acids. V trimming: 1 base; J trimming: 2 bases; junction bases outside the gene matches: 2. Germline V gene lookup returns CDR1 SNHLY and CDR2 FYNNEI. This chain uses TRBV2 with TRBJ2-7; 7 nucleotides agree with TRBD1. The receptor's source is a woman older than 75 with acute or convalescent COVID-19. Sequenced sample: peripheral blood. CDR3 protein: CASSEGTGAYEQYF. In DNA, the CDR3 is TGTGCCAGCAGTGAAGGGACAGGAGCCTACGAGCAGTACTTC.